This T cell receptor beta chain was obtained from a study of read filtering for tumor transcriptome and immune sequencing. Overall study: Mean patient age was about 66 years, range roughly 45 to 80; over 16 male, 14 to 15 female. IR-seq gave about 3.5 to 10.27 million TCR reads per sample; RNA-seq gave roughly 80 to 1273.

After removal of 3 bases from V and 4 bases from J, the junction contained 1 base not matched to a gene. The CDR3 extends over 14 amino acids. Per the germline V gene, CDR1 is SEHNR and CDR2 is FQNEAQ (reference sequence). Study-wide points: The sorted CD138-negative fraction was a mixed bone marrow immune population, not purified T cells. RNA-seq captured clonotypes less deeply and reliably than IR-seq.

This library used roughly 0.4 ug RNA and molecular barcoded adaptors spanning alpha/delta and beta/gamma chains. TCRdb passed the reads through MiXCR, listing each CDR3 protein once. The table lists more than 20,000 distinct CDR3 sequences, 22% of them singletons. This clonotype was seen many times. Its antigen remains unknown. The sequence came from a donor aged 40 or over with multiple myeloma. The rearrangement uses TRBV7-9 and TRBJ2-2, with 8 bases matching TRBD1. The sample comprised a population of CD138-negative cells sorted from bone marrow. Here the CDR3 DNA reads TGTGCCAGCAGCTTGCAGGGGGCCACCGGGGAGCTGTTTTTT. Residues: CASSLQGATGELFF.